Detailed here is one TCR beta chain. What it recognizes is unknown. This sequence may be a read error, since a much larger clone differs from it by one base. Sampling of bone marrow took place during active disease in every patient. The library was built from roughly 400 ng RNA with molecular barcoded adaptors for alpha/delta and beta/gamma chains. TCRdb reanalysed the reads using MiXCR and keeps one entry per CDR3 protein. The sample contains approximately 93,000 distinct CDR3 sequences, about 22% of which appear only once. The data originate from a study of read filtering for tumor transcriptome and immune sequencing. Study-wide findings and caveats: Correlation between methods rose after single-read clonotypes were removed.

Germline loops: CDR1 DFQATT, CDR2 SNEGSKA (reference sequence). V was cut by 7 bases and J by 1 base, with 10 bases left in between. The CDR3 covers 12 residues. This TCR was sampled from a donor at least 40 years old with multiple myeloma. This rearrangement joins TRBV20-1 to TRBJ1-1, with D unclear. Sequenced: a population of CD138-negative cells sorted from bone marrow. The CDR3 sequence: CSVEEGNTEAFF. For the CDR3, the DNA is TGCAGTGTCGAAGAAGGGAACACTGAAGCTTTCTTT.